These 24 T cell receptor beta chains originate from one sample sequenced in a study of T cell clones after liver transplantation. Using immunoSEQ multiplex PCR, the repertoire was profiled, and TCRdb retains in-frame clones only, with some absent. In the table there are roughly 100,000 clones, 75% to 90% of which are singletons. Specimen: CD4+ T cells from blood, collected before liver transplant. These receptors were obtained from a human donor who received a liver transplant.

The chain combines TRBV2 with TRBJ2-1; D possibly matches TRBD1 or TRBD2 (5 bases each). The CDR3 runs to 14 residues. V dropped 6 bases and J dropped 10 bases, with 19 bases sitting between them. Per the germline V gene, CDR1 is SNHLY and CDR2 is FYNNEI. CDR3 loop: CASSTGRDRGEQFF. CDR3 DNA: TGTGCCAGCAGCACGGGCCGGGACCGTGGGGAGCAGTTCTTC.

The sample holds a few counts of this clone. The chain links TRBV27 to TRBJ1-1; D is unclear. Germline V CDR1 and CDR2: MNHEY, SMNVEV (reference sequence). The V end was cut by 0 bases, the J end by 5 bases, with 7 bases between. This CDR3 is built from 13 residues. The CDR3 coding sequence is TGTGCCAGCAGTTTATCGGACTGGACTGAAGCTTTCTTT. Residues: CASSLSDWTEAFF.

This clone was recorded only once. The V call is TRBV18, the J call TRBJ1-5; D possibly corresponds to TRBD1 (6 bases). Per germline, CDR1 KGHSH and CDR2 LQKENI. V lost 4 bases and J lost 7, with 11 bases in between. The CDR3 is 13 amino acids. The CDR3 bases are TGTGCCAGCTCACTCTCAGGGGAGCAGCCCCAGCATTTT. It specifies CASSLSGEQPQHF.

The CDR3 DNA reads TGTGCCTGGAGTGCGGGGGTGGACTATGGCTACACCTTC. It specifies CAWSAGVDYGYTF. This chain joins TRBV30 and TRBJ1-2, with D possibly matching TRBD1 (5 bases). V was shortened by 1 base and J by 3 bases, with 9 bases between the two germline ends. There are 13 residues in the CDR3. CDR1 and CDR2 from the germline V gene are GTSNPN and SVGIG (reference sequence). Full variable domain (missing parts from reference TRBV30 and TRBJ1-2): SQTIHQWPATLVQPVGSPLSLECTVEGTSNPNLYWYRQAAGRGLQLLFYSVGIGQISSEVPQNLSASRPQDRQFILSSKKLLLSDSGFYLCAWSAGVDYGYTFGSGTRLTVV.

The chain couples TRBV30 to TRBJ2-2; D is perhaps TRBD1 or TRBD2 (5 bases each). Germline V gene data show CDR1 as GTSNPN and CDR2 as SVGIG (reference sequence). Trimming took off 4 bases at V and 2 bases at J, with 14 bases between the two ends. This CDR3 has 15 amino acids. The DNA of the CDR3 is TGTGCCTGGATCCACCGGGACCACAACACCGGGGAGCTGTTTTTT. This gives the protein CAWIHRDHNTGELFF.

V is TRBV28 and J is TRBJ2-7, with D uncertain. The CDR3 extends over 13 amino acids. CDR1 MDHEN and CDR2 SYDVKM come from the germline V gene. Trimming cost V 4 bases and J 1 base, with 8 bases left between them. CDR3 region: CASSWTDSYEQYF. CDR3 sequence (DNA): TGTGCCAGCAGTTGGACCGATTCCTACGAGCAGTACTTC. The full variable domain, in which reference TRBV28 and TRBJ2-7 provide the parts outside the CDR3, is DVKVTQSSRYLVKRTGEKVFLECVQDMDHENMFWYRQDPGLGLRLIYFSYDVKMKEKGDIPEGYSVSREKKERFSLILESASTNQTSMYLCASSWTDSYEQYFGPGTRLTVT.

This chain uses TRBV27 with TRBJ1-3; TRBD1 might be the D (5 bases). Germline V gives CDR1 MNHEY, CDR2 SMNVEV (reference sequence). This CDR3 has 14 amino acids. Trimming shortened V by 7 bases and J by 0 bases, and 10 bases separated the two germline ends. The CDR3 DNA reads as TGTGCCAGCATCGACAGTTACTCTGGAAACACCATATATTTT. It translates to CASIDSYSGNTIYF.

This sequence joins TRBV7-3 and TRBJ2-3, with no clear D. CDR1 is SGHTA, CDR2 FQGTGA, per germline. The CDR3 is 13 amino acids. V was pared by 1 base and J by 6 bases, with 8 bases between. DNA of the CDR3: TGTGCCAGCAGCTTAATATTTGGGGATACGCAGTATTTT. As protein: CASSLIFGDTQYF.

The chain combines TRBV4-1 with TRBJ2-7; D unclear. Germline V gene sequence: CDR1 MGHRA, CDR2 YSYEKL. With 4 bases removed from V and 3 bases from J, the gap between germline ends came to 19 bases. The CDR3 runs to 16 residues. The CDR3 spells CASSRSIRTLVYEQYF. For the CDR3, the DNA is TGCGCCAGCAGCCGCTCTATTCGGACGTTAGTCTACGAGCAGTACTTC.

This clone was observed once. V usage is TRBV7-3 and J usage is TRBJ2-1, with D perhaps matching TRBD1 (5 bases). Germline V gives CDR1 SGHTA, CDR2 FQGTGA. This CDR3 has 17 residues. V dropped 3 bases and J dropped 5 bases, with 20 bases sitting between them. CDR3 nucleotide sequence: TGTGCCAGCAGCTTGATCCAGGGATTTTATTTGGACAATGAGCAGTTCTTC. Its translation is CASSLIQGFYLDNEQFF.

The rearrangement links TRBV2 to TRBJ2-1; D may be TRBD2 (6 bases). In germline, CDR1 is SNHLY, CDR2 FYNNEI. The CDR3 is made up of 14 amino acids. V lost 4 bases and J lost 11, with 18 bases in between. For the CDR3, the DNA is TGTGCCAGCAGTGGGGGTTCTAGCGCACCTCAGCAGTTCTTC. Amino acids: CASSGGSSAPQQFF. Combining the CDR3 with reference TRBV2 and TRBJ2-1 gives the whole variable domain EPEVTQTPSHQVTQMGQEVILRCVPISNHLYFYWYRQILGQKVEFLVSFYNNEISEKSEIFDDQFSVERPDGSNFTLKIRSTKLEDSAMYFCASSGGSSAPQQFFGPGTRLTVL.

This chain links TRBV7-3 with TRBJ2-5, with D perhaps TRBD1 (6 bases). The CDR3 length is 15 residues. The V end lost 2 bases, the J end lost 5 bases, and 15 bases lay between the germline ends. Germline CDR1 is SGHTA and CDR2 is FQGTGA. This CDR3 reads CASSLGAGQTETQYF. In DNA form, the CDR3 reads TGTGCCAGCAGCTTAGGGGCAGGACAGACGGAGACCCAGTACTTC.

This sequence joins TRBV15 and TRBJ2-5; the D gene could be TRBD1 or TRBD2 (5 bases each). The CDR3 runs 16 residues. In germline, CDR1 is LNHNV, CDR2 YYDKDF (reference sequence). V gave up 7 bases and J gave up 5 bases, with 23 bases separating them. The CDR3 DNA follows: TGTGCCACCACCCCAATTGGGGGTCAACGCGGGGAGACCCAGTACTTC. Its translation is CATTPIGGQRGETQYF. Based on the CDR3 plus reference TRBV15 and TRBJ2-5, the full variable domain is DAMVIQNPRYQVTQFGKPVTLSCSQTLNHNVMYWYQQKSSQAPKLLFHYYDKDFNNEADTPDNFQSRRPNTSFCFLDIRSPGLGDTAMYLCATTPIGGQRGETQYFGPGTRLLVL.

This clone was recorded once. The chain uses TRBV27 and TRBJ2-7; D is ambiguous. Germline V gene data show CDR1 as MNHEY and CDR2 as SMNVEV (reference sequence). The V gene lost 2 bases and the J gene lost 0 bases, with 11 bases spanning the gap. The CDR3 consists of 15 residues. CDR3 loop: CASSLRSKPSYEQYF. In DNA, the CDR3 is TGTGCCAGCAGTTTAAGGAGTAAACCCTCCTACGAGCAGTACTTC.

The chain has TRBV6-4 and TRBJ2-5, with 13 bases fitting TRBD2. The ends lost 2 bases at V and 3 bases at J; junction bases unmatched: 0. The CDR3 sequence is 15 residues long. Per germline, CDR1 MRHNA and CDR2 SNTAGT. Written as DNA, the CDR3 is TGTGCCAGCAGTGACGGGACTAGCGGGGAAGAGACCCAGTACTTC. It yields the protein CASSDGTSGEETQYF.

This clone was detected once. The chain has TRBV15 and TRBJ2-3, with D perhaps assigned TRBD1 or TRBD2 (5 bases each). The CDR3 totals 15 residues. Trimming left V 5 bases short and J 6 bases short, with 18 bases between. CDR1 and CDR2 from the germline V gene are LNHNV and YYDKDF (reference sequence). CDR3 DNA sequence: TGTGCCACCAGCGCTGGGGACCGCTCATCCGATACGCAGTATTTT. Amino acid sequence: CATSAGDRSSDTQYF.

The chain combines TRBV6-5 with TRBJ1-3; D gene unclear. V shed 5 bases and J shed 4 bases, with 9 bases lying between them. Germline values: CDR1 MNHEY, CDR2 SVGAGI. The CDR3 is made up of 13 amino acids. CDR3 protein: CASSEGTGNTIYF. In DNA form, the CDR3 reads TGTGCCAGCAGTGAGGGTACCGGAAACACCATATATTTT.

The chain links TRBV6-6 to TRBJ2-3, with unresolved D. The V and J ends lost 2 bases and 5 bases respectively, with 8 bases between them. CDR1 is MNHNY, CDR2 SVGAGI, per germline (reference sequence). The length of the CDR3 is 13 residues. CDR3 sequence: CASSYPSEDTQYF. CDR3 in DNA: TGTGCCAGCAGTTACCCGAGCGAAGATACGCAGTATTTT.

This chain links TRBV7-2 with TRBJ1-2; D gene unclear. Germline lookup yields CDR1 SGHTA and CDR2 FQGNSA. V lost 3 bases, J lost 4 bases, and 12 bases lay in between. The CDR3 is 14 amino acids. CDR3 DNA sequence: TGTGCCAGCAGCTTGAGTACGAGTTCCTATGGCTACACCTTC. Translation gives CASSLSTSSYGYTF.

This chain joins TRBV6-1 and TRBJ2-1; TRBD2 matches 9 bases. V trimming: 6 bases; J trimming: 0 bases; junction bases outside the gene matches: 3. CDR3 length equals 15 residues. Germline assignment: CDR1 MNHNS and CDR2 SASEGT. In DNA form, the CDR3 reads TGTGCCAGCAGCTATAGCGGGAGCTCCTACAATGAGCAGTTCTTC. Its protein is CASSYSGSSYNEQFF.

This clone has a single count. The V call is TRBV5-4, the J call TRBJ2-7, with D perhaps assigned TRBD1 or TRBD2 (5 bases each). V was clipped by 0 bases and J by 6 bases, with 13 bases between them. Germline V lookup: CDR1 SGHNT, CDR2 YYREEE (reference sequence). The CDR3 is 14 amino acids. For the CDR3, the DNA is TGTGCCAGCAGCTTGGAAGTAGGGGCGGGCGAGCAGTACTTC. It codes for CASSLEVGAGEQYF.

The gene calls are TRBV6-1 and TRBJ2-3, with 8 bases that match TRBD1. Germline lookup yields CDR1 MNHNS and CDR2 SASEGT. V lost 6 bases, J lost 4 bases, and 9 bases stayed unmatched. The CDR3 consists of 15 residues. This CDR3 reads CASRSPDRGADTQYF. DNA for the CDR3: TGTGCCAGCAGATCCCCCGACAGGGGAGCAGATACGCAGTATTTT.

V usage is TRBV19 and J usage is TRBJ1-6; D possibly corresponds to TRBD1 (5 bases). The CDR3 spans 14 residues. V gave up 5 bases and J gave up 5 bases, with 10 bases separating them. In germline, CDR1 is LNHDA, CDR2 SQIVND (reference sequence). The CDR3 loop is CASSAGPNNSPLHF. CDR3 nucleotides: TGTGCCAGTAGTGCGGGACCCAATAATTCACCCCTCCACTTT. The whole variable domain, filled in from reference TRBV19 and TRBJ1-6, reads DGGITQSPKYLFRKEGQNVTLSCEQNLNHDAMYWYRQDPGQGLRLIYYSQIVNDFQKGDIAEGYSVSREKKESFPLTVTSAQKNPTAFYLCASSAGPNNSPLHFGNGTRLTVT.

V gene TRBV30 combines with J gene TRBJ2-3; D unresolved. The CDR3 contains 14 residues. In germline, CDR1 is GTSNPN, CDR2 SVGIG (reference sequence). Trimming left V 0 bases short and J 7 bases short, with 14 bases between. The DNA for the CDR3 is TGTGCCTGGAGTGTCTGGGGTCGTGAAAATACGCAGTATTTT. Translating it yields CAWSVWGRENTQYF.